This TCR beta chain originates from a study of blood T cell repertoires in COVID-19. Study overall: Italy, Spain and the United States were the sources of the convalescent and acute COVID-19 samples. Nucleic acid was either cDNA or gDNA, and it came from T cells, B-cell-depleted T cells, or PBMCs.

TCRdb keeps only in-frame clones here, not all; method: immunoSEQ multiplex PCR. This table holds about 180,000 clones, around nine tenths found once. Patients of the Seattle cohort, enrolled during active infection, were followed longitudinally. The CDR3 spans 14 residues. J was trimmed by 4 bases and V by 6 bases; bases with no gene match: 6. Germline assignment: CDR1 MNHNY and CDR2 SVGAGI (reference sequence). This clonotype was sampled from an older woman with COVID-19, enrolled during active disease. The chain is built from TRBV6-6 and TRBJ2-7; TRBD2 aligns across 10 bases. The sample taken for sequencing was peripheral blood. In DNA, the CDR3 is TGTGCCAGCAGGCGGGAGCGGGAGGGTTACGAGCAGTACTTC. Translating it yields CASRREREGYEQYF.